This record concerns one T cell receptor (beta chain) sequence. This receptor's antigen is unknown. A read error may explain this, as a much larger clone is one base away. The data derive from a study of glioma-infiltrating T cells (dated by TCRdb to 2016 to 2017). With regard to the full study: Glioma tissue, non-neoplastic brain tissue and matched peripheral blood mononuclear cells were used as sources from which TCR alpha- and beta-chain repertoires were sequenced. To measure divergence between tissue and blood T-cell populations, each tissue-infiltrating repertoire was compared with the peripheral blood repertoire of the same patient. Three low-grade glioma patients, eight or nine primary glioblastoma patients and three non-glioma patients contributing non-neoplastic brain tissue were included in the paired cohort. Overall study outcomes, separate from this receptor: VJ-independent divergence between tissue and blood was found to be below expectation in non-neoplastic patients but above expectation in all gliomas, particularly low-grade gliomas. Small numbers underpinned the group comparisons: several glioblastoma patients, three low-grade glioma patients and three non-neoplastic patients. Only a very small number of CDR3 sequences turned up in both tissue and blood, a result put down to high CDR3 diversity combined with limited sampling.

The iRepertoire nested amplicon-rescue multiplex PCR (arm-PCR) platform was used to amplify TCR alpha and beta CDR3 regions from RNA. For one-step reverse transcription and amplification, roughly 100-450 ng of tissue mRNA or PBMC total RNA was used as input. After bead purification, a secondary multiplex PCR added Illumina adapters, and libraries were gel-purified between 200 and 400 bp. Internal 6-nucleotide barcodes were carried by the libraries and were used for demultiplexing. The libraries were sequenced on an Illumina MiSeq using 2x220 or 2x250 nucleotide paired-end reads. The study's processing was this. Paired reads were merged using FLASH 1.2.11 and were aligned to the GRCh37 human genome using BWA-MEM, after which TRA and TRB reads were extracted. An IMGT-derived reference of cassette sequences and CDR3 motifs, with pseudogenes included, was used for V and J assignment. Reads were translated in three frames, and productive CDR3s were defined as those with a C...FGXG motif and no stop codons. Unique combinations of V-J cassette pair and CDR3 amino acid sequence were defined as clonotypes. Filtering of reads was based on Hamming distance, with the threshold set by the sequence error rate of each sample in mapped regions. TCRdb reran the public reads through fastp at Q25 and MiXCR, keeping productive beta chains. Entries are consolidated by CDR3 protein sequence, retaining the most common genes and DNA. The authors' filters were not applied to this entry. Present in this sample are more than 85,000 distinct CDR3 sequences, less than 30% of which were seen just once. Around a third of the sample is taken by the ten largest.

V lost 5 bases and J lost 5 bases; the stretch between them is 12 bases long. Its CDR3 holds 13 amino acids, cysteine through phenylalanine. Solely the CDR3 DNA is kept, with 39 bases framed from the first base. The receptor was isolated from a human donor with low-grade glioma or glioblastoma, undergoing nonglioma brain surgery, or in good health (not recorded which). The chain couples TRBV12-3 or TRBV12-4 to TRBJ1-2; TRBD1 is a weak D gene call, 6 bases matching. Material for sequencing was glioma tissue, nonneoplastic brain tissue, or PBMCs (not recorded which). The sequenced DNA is TGTGCCAGCAGTGAGGACAGATTATATGGCTACACCTTC. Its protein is CASSEDRLYGYTF.